The rows below give T cell receptor beta chains drawn from one sample of a study of blood T cell repertoires in COVID-19. Generated by immunoSEQ multiplex PCR, the TCRdb table keeps only in-frame clones and is missing some. The top ten clones hold about 32% of a sample with about 63,000 clones, around three quarters of them seen once. The sequenced material came from peripheral blood. The receptor source for this set is a human donor in a cohort sampled during active COVID-19. CDR3s include the opening cysteine and the closing phenylalanine or tryptophan. The D gene is left open where the match is weak. Clone size is not always given. Where it is, it says once, few, many or a class for expanded clones.

D gene	clone size	V gene	J gene	CDR3 DNA	CDR3 protein
NA	NA	TRBV18	TRBJ1-1	TGTGCCAGCTCACCAGCAGGGATAGGCACTGAAGCTTTCTTT	CASSPAGIGTEAFF
TRBD2	NA	TRBV7-3	TRBJ2-1	TGTGCCAGCAGCTTAAGTGGGAGGGCCGTCAATGAGCAGTTCTTC	CASSLSGRAVNEQFF
NA	NA	TRBV2	TRBJ1-6	TGTGCCAGCAGTGAAGACAGTCACTATAATTCACCCCTCCACTTT	CASSEDSHYNSPLHF
NA	NA	TRBV5-4	TRBJ2-7	TGTGCCAGCAGCTTAATGAGATCCAGGGACGAGCAGTACTTC	CASSLMRSRDEQYF
TRBD1	NA	TRBV7-8	TRBJ2-7	TGTGCCGGCCGGGACAGGGGGTCCTACGAGCAGTACTTC	CAGRDRGSYEQYF
TRBD1	NA	TRBV28	TRBJ1-1	TGTGCCAGCAGTACACAGGGGTGGACTGAAGCTTTCTTT	CASSTQGWTEAFF
TRBD2	medium-sized	TRBV9	TRBJ2-3	TGTGCCAGCAGCGGAGGGACTAGCGGGATCACAGATACGCAGTATTTT	CASSGGTSGITDTQYF
TRBD1	NA	TRBV7-6	TRBJ2-2	TGTGCCAGCAGCACCCGACAGGGGGCGAACACCGGGGAGCTGTTTTTT	CASSTRQGANTGELFF
NA	once	TRBV28	TRBJ1-2	TGTGCCAGCACAACTCATGGAAATGGGGCAGGGCGCGGCTACACCTTC	CASTTHGNGAGRGYTF
NA	NA	TRBV14	TRBJ1-2	TGTGCCAGCAGTAAGGGCGGAAGAGGAGCGGGTTTCTATGGCTACACCTTC	CASSKGGRGAGFYGYTF
TRBD1	NA	TRBV5-4	TRBJ2-2	TGTGCCAGCAGCTACCGGACAGGGAAAACCGGGGAGCTGTTTTTT	CASSYRTGKTGELFF
NA	NA	TRBV18	TRBJ1-6	TGTGCCAGCTCCCGTCAGACAGATTCACCCCTCCACTTT	CASSRQTDSPLHF
TRBD2	NA	TRBV6-6	TRBJ2-1	TGTGCCAGTCTAGACCAGGGACTAGCGGGAGTTGATGAGCAGTTCTTC	CASLDQGLAGVDEQFF
NA	few	TRBV4-2	TRBJ2-7	TGTGCCAGCAGCCAAGAACACAGCTCCTACGAGCAGTACTTC	CASSQEHSSYEQYF
NA	NA	TRBV28	TRBJ2-7	TGTGCCAGCACTCTCCCGGGTCTGCTGAAGGAGCAGTACTTC	CASTLPGLLKEQYF
NA	NA	TRBV1	TRBJ1-2	TGCACCAGCAGCCAAGATCTTGGACAGTATGGCTACACCTTC	CTSSQDLGQYGYTF
TRBD2	NA	TRBV2	TRBJ2-3	TGTGCCAGCAGTCCGGCCGGGACTAGCCGAGATACGCAGTATTTT	CASSPAGTSRDTQYF
TRBD2	NA	TRBV7-9	TRBJ2-1	TGTGCCAGCAGCTTAAGGTCTAGCGGGATGAGGGATGAGCAGTTCTTC	CASSLRSSGMRDEQFF
NA	NA	TRBV5-6	TRBJ1-3	TGTGCCAGCTTAAAACAGGGTGGAAACACCATATATTTT	CASLKQGGNTIYF
TRBD1	NA	TRBV7-2	TRBJ2-6	TGTGCCAGCAGCAGCAGTAACAGGGGAAGAGTGGATGGGGCCAACGTCCTGACTTTC	CASSSSNRGRVDGANVLTF
TRBD2	NA	TRBV29-1	TRBJ2-5	TGCAGCGTTGAGATGGGAGGGGAGACCCAGTACTTC	CSVEMGGETQYF
TRBD2	few	TRBV14	TRBJ2-1	TGTGCCAGCAGCCAAGGGAGGGGGACTAGCGGGAACAATGAGCAGTTCTTC	CASSQGRGTSGNNEQFF
NA	NA	TRBV28	TRBJ2-3	TGTGCCAGCGGGGCTGGGACAGATACGCAGTATTTT	CASGAGTDTQYF
NA	NA	TRBV14	TRBJ1-6	TGTGCCAGCAGCCAAGAAAGATGGCAGGGGTTAAGGGCCCTCCACTTT	CASSQERWQGLRALHF
NA	NA	TRBV28	TRBJ1-4	TGTGCCAGCAGCCCCGTTCGCGGGGCTAATGAAAAACTGTTTTTT	CASSPVRGANEKLFF
TRBD1	once	TRBV7-9	TRBJ2-6	TGTGCCAGCAGCTCAACAGGGGTGAGGCATGGGGCCAACGTCCTGACTTTC	CASSSTGVRHGANVLTF
TRBD1	few	TRBV2	TRBJ2-1	TGTGCCAGCAGGGGGGATGGACAGGGGCAGTTCTTC	CASRGDGQGQFF
TRBD2	NA	TRBV4-3	TRBJ2-1	TGCGCCAGCAGCCAAGATGGACTAGCGGGCCGCAATGAGCAGTTCTTC	CASSQDGLAGRNEQFF
NA	NA	TRBV7-9	TRBJ2-1	TGTGCCAGCAGCTCACCATCTAGAGCCTACAATGAGCAGTTCTTC	CASSSPSRAYNEQFF
TRBD2	once	TRBV5-1	TRBJ2-3	TGCGCCAGCAGCTCATCCGGCGGGGAGGGAGATACGCAGTATTTT	CASSSSGGEGDTQYF
NA	few	TRBV27	TRBJ1-5	TGTGCCAGCAGTTTATACTGGGGGCGCGGAAGCAATCAGCCCCAGCATTTT	CASSLYWGRGSNQPQHF
NA	NA	TRBV27	TRBJ2-6	TGTGCCAGCAGTTCAGGAGCGGAGAACCTTGCGTTGAGTGGGGCCAACGTCCTGACTTTC	CASSSGAENLALSGANVLTF
TRBD2	NA	TRBV29-1	TRBJ2-1	TGCAGCGTCCACGGACTAGCGGGAGCCCCTTCCTACAATGAGCAGTTCTTC	CSVHGLAGAPSYNEQFF
TRBD1	NA	TRBV18	TRBJ2-7	TGTGCCAGCTCACCTGGACAGGGGATAAGCGAGCAGTACTTC	CASSPGQGISEQYF
TRBD1	NA	TRBV12-3/TRBV12-4	TRBJ1-5	TGTGCCAGCAGTTTAACAGGGGAGCAGCCCCAGCATTTT	CASSLTGEQPQHF
TRBD1	NA	TRBV6-5	TRBJ1-3	TGTGCCAGCAGGGGGACAGGGGCCTCTGGAAACACCATATATTTT	CASRGTGASGNTIYF
NA	NA	TRBV11-3	TRBJ1-1	TGTGCCAGCAGCTGGCAGGGGACTGAAGCTTTCTTT	CASSWQGTEAFF
NA	NA	TRBV5-1	TRBJ2-1	TGCGCCAGCAGCTTGGCCAGAGGCAGCCGCTCTGGAAATGAGCAGTTCTTC	CASSLARGSRSGNEQFF
NA	NA	TRBV7-2	TRBJ2-3	TGTGCCAGCAGCTCCCCTGGGAGGGATACGCAGTATTTT	CASSSPGRDTQYF
NA	few	TRBV29-1	TRBJ1-1	TGCAGCGTCAAGCCCGCCGGGGACTACCTTACTGAAGCTTTCTTT	CSVKPAGDYLTEAFF
NA	NA	TRBV11-1	TRBJ1-6	TGTGCCAGCAGCCCGACAGATAAAGACTCACCCCTCCACTTT	CASSPTDKDSPLHF
TRBD1	NA	TRBV7-9	TRBJ1-2	TGTGCCAGCAGCCCTCGACAGGGAATAGATGGCTACACCTTC	CASSPRQGIDGYTF
TRBD2	NA	TRBV4-2	TRBJ2-2	TGTGCCAGCTGCGCCTCACTAGCGATCGGCCCCGGGGAGCTGTTTTTT	CASCASLAIGPGELFF
NA	NA	TRBV5-1	TRBJ1-5	TGCGCCAGCAGCTCCGACGGGTATCAGCCCCAGCATTTT	CASSSDGYQPQHF
NA	once	TRBV9	TRBJ2-3	TGTGCCAGCAACCAGCTGGAGACAGATACGCAGTATTTT	CASNQLETDTQYF
NA	NA	TRBV3-1/TRBV3-2	TRBJ2-1	TGTGCCAGCAGCCAAGATCTTGGGGGGAAGGGCAATTGGGATGAGCAGTTCTTC	CASSQDLGGKGNWDEQFF